Below are 9 T cell receptor beta chains sequenced from a single sample in a study of blood T cell repertoires in COVID-19. Produced via immunoSEQ multiplex PCR; TCRdb's table is partial and in-frame only. The sample shows about 300,000 clones, roughly nine tenths of them seen only once. The sequencing sample was made of PBMCs or T cells enriched from blood (not recorded which). The receptors were sampled from a woman in her forties or fifties who had been exposed to COVID-19.

This chain connects TRBV6-6 to TRBJ2-1; a possible D gene is TRBD2 (5 bases). Germline CDR1 reads MNHNY; CDR2 reads SVGAGI (reference sequence). The V gene lost 5 bases and the J gene lost 0 bases, with 23 bases spanning the gap. This CDR3 contains 19 residues. Here the CDR3 reads CASSRPTFSVAGSYNEQFF. CDR3 in DNA: TGTGCCAGCAGTCGACCCACGTTCAGCGTCGCGGGCTCCTACAATGAGCAGTTCTTC.

The rearrangement links TRBV29-1 to TRBJ1-2; D remains unclear. Germline assignment: CDR1 SQVTM and CDR2 ANQGSEA. Trimming removed 4 bases from V and 5 bases from J, with 17 bases in between. The CDR3 runs 14 residues. CDR3 protein: CSVAARASGYGYTF. CDR3 coding DNA: TGCAGCGTTGCAGCGAGGGCATCGGGGTATGGCTACACCTTC. The whole variable domain, filled in from reference TRBV29-1 and TRBJ1-2, reads SAVISQKPSRDICQRGTSLTIQCQVDSQVTMMFWYRQQPGQSLTLIATANQGSEATYESGFVIDKFPISRPNLTFSTLTVSNMSPEDSSIYLCSVAARASGYGYTFGSGTRLTVV.

This rearrangement joins TRBV18 to TRBJ2-1; 9 nucleotides agree with TRBD2. CDR1 is KGHSH, CDR2 LQKENI, per germline. The CDR3 is 15 residues long. J lost 4 bases, V lost 4 bases, and 5 bases had no gene match. The CDR3 DNA is TGTGCCAGCTCACAAGAAGCGGGGGGTTACAATGAGCAGTTCTTC. Amino acid sequence: CASSQEAGGYNEQFF.

The chain couples TRBV7-9 to TRBJ1-6, with 7 positions matching TRBD1. CDR1 and CDR2 (germline): SEHNR, FQNEAQ (reference sequence). The V and J ends lost 3 bases and 7 bases, in that order; junction bases with no gene match: 3. The CDR3 spans 14 residues. The DNA for the CDR3 is TGTGCCAGCAGCTTGGGACAGCAGAATTCACCCCTCCACTTT. As protein: CASSLGQQNSPLHF.

The chain is built from TRBV19 and TRBJ1-3; D might be TRBD1 (6 bases). The length of the CDR3 is 16 residues. Trimming stripped 3 bases from V and 0 bases from J, with 12 bases between. Per germline, CDR1 LNHDA and CDR2 SQIVND (reference sequence). CDR3 amino acids: CASSIGGQASGNTIYF. The CDR3 nucleotides read TGTGCCAGTAGTATCGGGGGGCAAGCCTCTGGAAACACCATATATTTT.

This clone was observed a single time. The chain recombines TRBV7-2 with TRBJ2-1; possibly TRBD1 for D (7 bases). From germline, CDR1 is SGHTA and CDR2 FQGNSA. The CDR3 runs 18 residues. Trimming pared 7 bases from V and 3 bases from J, leaving 25 bases between. CDR3 region: CASNRKGAGGTGYNEQFF. CDR3 nucleotide sequence: TGTGCCAGCAACCGAAAGGGGGCTGGGGGGACTGGCTACAATGAGCAGTTCTTC.

DNA of the CDR3: TGTGCCAGCAGTTTAGTCGCACTCCAAGAGACCCAGTACTTC. Protein product: CASSLVALQETQYF. The chain recombines TRBV28 with TRBJ2-5; the D is unclear. Germline CDR1 MDHEN, CDR2 SYDVKM. Trimming removed 2 bases from V and 1 base from J, with 8 bases in between. This CDR3 contains 14 residues.

The rearrangement joins TRBV5-1 to TRBJ2-5, with D possibly being TRBD2 (5 bases). Germline V lookup: CDR1 SGHRS, CDR2 YFSETQ. Deletions cut 0 bases from V and 2 bases from J, with 11 bases between. CDR3 size: 15 residues. The CDR3 sequence is CASSLEGWRQETQYF. The CDR3 nucleotides read TGCGCCAGCAGCTTGGAGGGTTGGAGGCAAGAGACCCAGTACTTC.

The V gene is TRBV5-1, the J gene TRBJ2-3; 8 nucleotides line up with TRBD1. Trimming took 5 bases from V and 0 from J; bases not matched to a gene: 11. The germline V gene has CDR1 SGHRS and CDR2 YFSETQ. The CDR3 is 17 amino acids. CDR3 coding DNA: TGCGCCAGCAGGCGATCCACCGGGACAGGCAGCACAGATACGCAGTATTTT. Translation gives CASRRSTGTGSTDTQYF.